This passage covers 24 T cell receptor beta chains from one sample sequenced in a study of T-cell reconstitution after alpha-beta-depleted transplantation in children. The TCRbeta library was prepared with unique molecular identifiers. TCRdb analysed the PCR reads with MiXCR anew, one entry per CDR3 protein. The data show some 640,000 distinct CDR3 sequences, with around 17% seen just once and 1.1% held by the top ten. The sequenced sample was PBMCs from the stem cell graft donor, obtained from the stem cell graft. These receptors were taken from a human donor who donated a stem cell graft to a child with acute myeloid leukemia.

V is TRBV20-1 and J is TRBJ1-6; perhaps TRBD1 as D (6 bases). Per germline, CDR1 DFQATT and CDR2 SNEGSKA (reference sequence). With 2 bases removed from V and 4 bases from J, the gap between germline ends came to 18 bases. This CDR3 has 17 amino acids. The CDR3 reads CSARKLIRGPYNSPLHF. The DNA of the CDR3 is TGCAGTGCTAGAAAGCTGATCAGGGGCCCTTATAATTCACCCCTCCACTTT.

This clonotype appeared many times. The chain couples TRBV12-3 or TRBV12-4 to TRBJ2-7; 7 nucleotides agree with TRBD1. V trimming: 5 bases; J trimming: 5 bases; junction bases outside the gene matches: 6. The CDR3 runs to 13 residues. The CDR3 spells CASSTTGFHEQYF. In nucleotides, the CDR3 is TGTGCCAGCAGTACGACAGGGTTCCACGAGCAGTACTTC.

This clonotype occurred many times. V usage is TRBV29-1 and J usage is TRBJ1-1; no definite D call. The CDR3 sequence is 13 residues long. Germline values: CDR1 SQVTM, CDR2 ANQGSEA. Trimming stripped 8 bases from V and 1 base from J, with 14 bases between. The CDR3 protein is CSTVRAANTEAFF. CDR3 DNA: TGCAGCACCGTTCGGGCGGCGAACACTGAAGCTTTCTTT.

This clonotype has at least ten counts. The V and J genes are TRBV27 and TRBJ1-2; TRBD1 matches 9 bases. Looked up from germline, CDR1 is MNHEY and CDR2 is SMNVEV (reference sequence). J was trimmed by 6 bases and V by 4 bases; bases with no gene match: 6. The CDR3 has 14 residues. The CDR3 DNA reads TGTGCCAGCAGTTCACAGGGGGCTGGGGATGGCTACACCTTC. Encoded protein: CASSSQGAGDGYTF.

To note about this clonotype: This could be a read error, since a much larger clone is one nucleotide away. The genes are TRBV12-3 or TRBV12-4 and TRBJ2-1; 7 bases are shared with TRBD1. The CDR3 is 15 residues long. V shed 6 bases and J 3 bases; nucleotides not matched to a gene: 8. The CDR3 DNA follows: TGTGCCAGCAGCTTACCGGGACAGATCTACAATGAGCAGTTCTTC. Translated, it gives CASSLPGQIYNEQFF.

There are a few counts of this clonotype. The chain links TRBV20-1 to TRBJ2-1; no definite D call. From germline, CDR1 is DFQATT and CDR2 SNEGSKA (reference sequence). The CDR3 loop spans 12 amino acids. Trimming took off 5 bases at V and 0 bases at J, with 5 bases between the two ends. CDR3 in amino acids: CSAYPSYNEQFF. CDR3 DNA: TGCAGTGCTTATCCCTCCTACAATGAGCAGTTCTTC.

In this sample, this clonotype turned up many times. This sequence joins TRBV7-8 and TRBJ2-7; tentative D call: TRBD2 (5 bases). V was clipped by 6 bases and J by 3 bases, with 18 bases between them. This CDR3 is built from 15 residues. Per the germline V gene, CDR1 is SGHVS and CDR2 is FQNEAQ. The CDR3 bases are TGTGCCAGCAGTGCTAGTCCTTCGGGGATCTACGAGCAGTACGTC. Residues: CASSASPSGIYEQYV.

A few counts support this clonotype. CDR3 region: CATRGAGNTYNEQFF. As DNA, the CDR3 is TGTGCCACCAGGGGAGCGGGGAACACCTACAATGAGCAGTTCTTC. The chain combines TRBV24-1 with TRBJ2-1, with 7 bases identical to TRBD2. Germline CDR1 is KGHDR and CDR2 is SFDVKD. Trimming at V came to 7 bases and at J to 2 bases, leaving 7 bases not matched to a gene. This CDR3 is 15 amino acids long.

Ten or more counts support this clonotype. The chain has TRBV29-1 and TRBJ1-1, with D perhaps matching TRBD1 (6 bases). The length of the CDR3 is 13 residues. V was trimmed by 0 bases and J by 1 base, leaving 6 bases between them. Germline-derived CDR1 and CDR2 are SQVTM and ANQGSEA. CDR3 DNA sequence: TGCAGCGTTGAAGAACAGGGGAACACTGAAGCTTTCTTT. Translation: CSVEEQGNTEAFF.

This clonotype was detected a few times. The chain uses TRBV21-1 and TRBJ2-3. TRBV21-1 is described as a pseudogene. This CDR3 region has 17 residues. The CDR3 is CASSRKYMRTSTDTQYF. Here the CDR3 DNA reads TGTGCCAGCAGCAGGAAGTATATGAGGACTAGCACAGATACGCAGTATTTT.

This chain links TRBV6-5 with TRBJ2-7; TRBD2 might be the D (6 bases). CDR1 and CDR2 from the germline V gene are MNHEY and SVGAGI. CDR3 size: 15 residues. Deletions cut 0 bases from V and 0 bases from J, with 9 bases between. CDR3 nucleotides: TGTGCCAGCAGTTACTCGACGCGGGGCTCCTACGAGCAGTACTTC. Translated, it gives CASSYSTRGSYEQYF.

This clonotype was detected many times. V and J are TRBV12-3 or TRBV12-4 and TRBJ1-1, with D unclear. With 3 bases removed from V and 8 bases from J, the gap between germline ends came to 10 bases. This CDR3 is built from 12 residues. The DNA of the CDR3 is TGTGCCAGCAGTTTGAGCCGTTTAGAAGCTTTCTTT. Protein sequence: CASSLSRLEAFF.

This clonotype was seen many times. As DNA, the CDR3 is TGCGCCAGCAGCCTGTGGACAGGGGAAGACTATGGCTACACCTTC. Amino acid sequence: CASSLWTGEDYGYTF. This chain uses TRBV4-3 with TRBJ1-2; the match to TRBD1 covers 9 bases. Germline trimming cut 4 bases from V and 3 bases from J; bases unmatched to any gene: 6. The CDR3 length is 15 residues. The germline V gene encodes CDR1 LGHNA and CDR2 YSLEER.

This clonotype has more than one count but fewer than ten. The chain couples TRBV20-1 to TRBJ1-5; D perhaps matches TRBD1 (6 bases). CDR1 is DFQATT, CDR2 SNEGSKA, per germline (reference sequence). CDR3 size: 15 residues. V lost 5 bases, J lost 0 bases, and 14 bases lay in between. CDR3 residues: CSAPTQGYSNQPQHF. The CDR3 DNA is TGCAGTGCTCCAACCCAGGGGTATAGCAATCAGCCCCAGCATTTT.

The sample holds a few counts of this clonotype. The gene calls are TRBV6-1 and TRBJ2-7, with 8 bases identical to TRBD1. From germline, CDR1 is MNHNS and CDR2 SASEGT. The V segment lost 9 bases and the J segment 6 bases; nucleotides outside the gene matches: 13. This CDR3 is built from 14 residues. The CDR3 nucleotides are TGTGCCAGTATGCCCGGACAGGGCTCTCTCGAGCAGTACGTC. Protein sequence: CASMPGQGSLEQYV.

This clonotype came up many times. The chain recombines TRBV12-3 or TRBV12-4 with TRBJ2-7, with 9 bases aligning to TRBD1. Trimming cost V 2 bases and J 4 bases; bases outside gene matches: 6. The CDR3 loop spans 15 amino acids. The CDR3 DNA follows: TGTGCCAGCAGTTTACGGGACAGGGAGTTGTACGAGCAGTACTTC. Its protein is CASSLRDRELYEQYF.

The chain links TRBV29-1 to TRBJ2-3; 9 nucleotides agree with TRBD2. CDR3 length: 14 residues. From germline, CDR1 is SQVTM and CDR2 ANQGSEA. The junction had 2 bases not matched to a gene; V was cut back by 2 bases and J by 2 bases. CDR3 protein: CSVESGGYTDTQYF. As DNA, the CDR3 is TGCAGCGTTGAAAGCGGGGGGTACACAGATACGCAGTATTTT.

The rearrangement links TRBV7-9 to TRBJ2-3; D uncertain. From germline, CDR1 is SEHNR and CDR2 FQNEAQ (reference sequence). There are 14 residues in the CDR3. Trimming removed 5 bases from V and 1 base from J, with 10 bases in between. CDR3 sequence: CASSEGSGTDTQYF. The DNA for the CDR3 is TGTGCCAGCAGCGAAGGCTCAGGCACAGATACGCAGTATTTT.

This clonotype turned up a few times. The V and J genes are TRBV12-3 or TRBV12-4 and TRBJ1-1, with unresolved D. V was clipped by 10 bases and J by 6 bases, with 18 bases between them. The CDR3 extends over 13 amino acids. Written as DNA, the CDR3 is TGTGCCAATACCCGGCTCCCCGACGCTGAAGCTTTCTTT. Encoded protein: CANTRLPDAEAFF.

At least ten counts were recorded for this clonotype. V usage is TRBV29-1 and J usage is TRBJ2-2; possibly TRBD1 for D (6 bases). Trimming removed 7 bases at V and 4 bases at J, with 13 bases between. CDR1 and CDR2 from the germline V gene are SQVTM and ANQGSEA. The CDR3 is 13 amino acids. The CDR3 loop reads CSGGGRGTGELFF. The CDR3 nucleotides read TGCAGCGGAGGTGGCAGGGGCACCGGGGAGCTGTTTTTT.

This clonotype was detected many times. This chain links TRBV29-1 with TRBJ1-1; D is undetermined. V dropped 4 bases and J dropped 7 bases, with 10 bases sitting between them. The length of the CDR3 is 11 residues. CDR1 and CDR2 (germline): SQVTM, ANQGSEA. The CDR3 nucleotides read TGCAGCGTTGTCAGGTTAAATGAAGCTTTCTTT. As protein: CSVVRLNEAFF.

The CDR3 loop reads CASSPDSRLGYTF. In DNA, the CDR3 is TGTGCCAGCAGCCCGGACTCCAGGCTTGGCTACACCTTC. The genes are TRBV11-2 and TRBJ1-2; D is undetermined. Germline lookup yields CDR1 SGHAT and CDR2 FQNNGV. The CDR3 runs 13 residues. The ends were cut back, 5 bases at V and 7 bases at J, with 14 bases in the middle.

This clonotype showed up many times. V is TRBV5-6 and J is TRBJ2-7; no definite D call. Germline V CDR1 and CDR2: SGHDT, YYEEEE. CDR3 length: 13 amino acids. The V gene lost 0 bases and the J gene lost 3 bases, with 7 bases spanning the gap. CDR3 nucleotides: TGTGCCAGCAGCTTGGCAACTGACTACGAGCAGTACGTC. Encoded protein: CASSLATDYEQYV.

This clonotype was seen ten or more times. The chain is built from TRBV5-5 and TRBJ2-7; D remains ambiguous. This CDR3 region has 12 residues. The germline V gene has CDR1 SGHKS and CDR2 YYEKEE (reference sequence). V lost 4 bases to trimming and J lost 4 bases, with 9 bases between them. CDR3 DNA: TGTGCCAGCAGCGCGCTCGGGTACGAGCAGTACGTC. Its protein product is CASSALGYEQYV.